What follows is one TCR beta chain and its context. The specificity of this receptor is unknown. The record has no base qualities; no much larger clone is one base away. The immunoSEQ Assay, a bias-controlled multiplex PCR, was used to amplify TCRbeta CDR3 regions from genomic DNA. On the authors' methods: Nucleated cell counts per sample were estimated from amplification of reference gene primers within the assay. Sequence reads were collapsed and filtered to measure the absolute abundance of every unique TCRbeta CDR3 rearrangement. For each sample, productive Simpson clonality was calculated as the square root of Simpson's diversity index over productive rearrangements. This immuneACCESS table, as held by TCRdb, lists in-frame sequences with V and J called but not all clones. Of the missing ones, under half trace to an unresolved V gene in checked studies; the others have no known cause. The DNA gave D and trimming, while V, J and clone size come from that table. This sample has roughly 220,000 clones in its table, and approximately 84% of those were observed once. Over 12% of the sample lies in the top ten.

These data originate in a study of blood T cell repertoires in COVID-19 (TCRdb year 2020). Looking at the study overall: The collaborator samples originated in the United States, Italy and Spain and spanned the acute and convalescent phases of COVID-19. The repertoires were released in a freely available public database intended as a resource for research on the immune response to SARS-CoV-2. Subjects who had been exposed to COVID-19, were actively infected with it, or had recovered from it provided the deeply sampled blood TCRbeta repertoires that made up the dataset. Samples came from the ongoing ImmuneRACE study (first 160 participants) plus 1,254 subjects from 6 global collaborators. Where available, HLA class I and class II types were taken from metadata supplied by the sample provider and were not determined by assay-based typing. Sample metadata almost always included a de-identified subject ID, COVID-19 status, age in years and sex. The prospective study material was composed of cDNA or gDNA derived from T cells, B-cell-depleted T cells, or PBMCs. Points the paper makes about the study in general: The amount of clinical and demographic metadata varied by source and participant and was provided uncurated.

Participants in the prospective study were aged roughly 18 to 95 years, lived in under 30 United States geographic areas, and enrolled through a virtual design. To assign participants to cohorts, the prospective study relied on clinical history that participants themselves reported in a screening survey and a study questionnaire. For ImmuneRACE Cohort 3, a participant was defined as recovered based on two consecutive negative NP/OP PCR tests, clearance by a healthcare professional, or resolution of symptoms. In the prospective study, mobile phlebotomists collected whole blood, serum and a nasopharyngeal or oropharyngeal swab from each participant. Prospective study participants could optionally give additional blood draws and questionnaires over an approximately two-month period. Prospective study blood samples were shipped either frozen or at room temperature before DNA extraction. V lost 0 bases and J lost 2 bases; the stretch between them is 11 bases long. Reading from cysteine to phenylalanine, the CDR3 counts 15 amino acids. Solely the CDR3 DNA is kept, with 45 bases framed from the first base. The germline V gene supplies CDR1 SGHRS and CDR2 YFSETQ.

The chain links TRBV5-1 with TRBJ1-1, with a weak D call of TRBD1 (5 bases match). The TCR sequence derives from a man in his forties who had recovered from COVID-19. The sequenced sample consisted of PBMCs or T cells enriched from blood (not recorded which). The CDR3 reads as follows: CASSLGPQGNTEAFF. The sequenced DNA is TGCGCCAGCAGCTTGGGGCCGCAGGGCAACACTGAAGCTTTCTTT.